The 3 T cell receptor beta chains reported below all come from one sample, sequenced in a study of blood T cell repertoires in COVID-19. The method was immunoSEQ multiplex PCR; TCRdb's version includes in-frame clones alone and lacks a portion of them. Here the sample spans 350,000 or so clones, roughly 87% being singletons. The sequencing input was PBMCs or T cells enriched from blood (not recorded which). These receptors originate from a woman aged 25 to 39 who had recovered from COVID-19.

J is TRBJ2-3 and V is TRBV7-8, with TRBD1 matching over 8 bases. The CDR3 has 17 residues. Looked up from germline, CDR1 is SGHVS and CDR2 is FQNEAQ. The trim removed 2 bases at V and 4 bases at J, leaving 11 bases unmatched. The CDR3 coding sequence is TGTGCCAGCAGCTTACTACGGGCAGGGGGCGTCTCAGATACGCAGTATTTT. Translation: CASSLLRAGGVSDTQYF. Using reference TRBV7-8 and TRBJ2-3 for the parts outside the CDR3, the full variable domain is GAGVSQSPRYKVAKRGQDVALRCDPISGHVSLFWYQQALGQGPEFLTYFQNEAQLDKSGLPSDRFFAERPEGSVSTLKIQRTQQEDSAVYLCASSLLRAGGVSDTQYFGPGTRLTVL.

This clone was detected only once. J is TRBJ2-7 and V is TRBV27, with TRBD2 matching over 7 bases. The CDR3 is made up of 13 amino acids. The trim removed 4 bases at V and 6 bases at J, leaving 6 bases unmatched. In germline, CDR1 is MNHEY, CDR2 SMNVEV (reference sequence). The CDR3 spells CASSSGGGTEQYF. The CDR3 nucleotides are TGTGCCAGCAGTTCGGGAGGAGGTACCGAGCAGTACTTC.

The gene calls are TRBV2 and TRBJ2-1; possible D gene TRBD2, 7 bases. The ends were cut back, 6 bases at V and 9 bases at J, with 21 bases in the middle. The CDR3 covers 15 residues. Looked up from germline, CDR1 is SNHLY and CDR2 is FYNNEI. The CDR3 DNA reads as TGTGCCAGCAGGGGGGGAGGGACACGAAGGGGTGAGCAGTTCTTC. Amino acid sequence: CASRGGGTRRGEQFF.